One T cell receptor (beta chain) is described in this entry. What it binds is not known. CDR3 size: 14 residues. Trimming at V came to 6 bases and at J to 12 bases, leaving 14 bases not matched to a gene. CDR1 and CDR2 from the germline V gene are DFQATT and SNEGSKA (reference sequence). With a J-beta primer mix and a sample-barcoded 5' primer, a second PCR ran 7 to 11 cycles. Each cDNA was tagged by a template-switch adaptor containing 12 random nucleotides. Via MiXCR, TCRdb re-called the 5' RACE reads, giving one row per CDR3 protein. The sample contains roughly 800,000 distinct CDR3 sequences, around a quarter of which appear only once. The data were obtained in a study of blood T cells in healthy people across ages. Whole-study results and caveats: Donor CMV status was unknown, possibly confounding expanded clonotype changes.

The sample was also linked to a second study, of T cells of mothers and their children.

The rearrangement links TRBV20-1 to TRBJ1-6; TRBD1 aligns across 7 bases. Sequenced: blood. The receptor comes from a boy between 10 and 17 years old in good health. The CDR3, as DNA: TGCAGTGCGCAGAGGTGGCAGGGGGATGTACCCCTCCACTTT. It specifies CSAQRWQGDVPLHF.